The source of this TCR beta chain is a study of blood T cell repertoires in COVID-19. Study-level background: Samples taken during acute and convalescent COVID-19 were collected in the United States, Italy and Spain. T cells, B-cell-depleted T cells, or PBMCs provided the cDNA or gDNA that served as material.

V was shortened by 5 bases and J by 5 bases, with 12 bases between the two germline ends. From germline, CDR1 is SGHDN and CDR2 FVKESK. This CDR3 spans 13 amino acids. In the original workflow: Cell counts per sample came from amplifying reference gene primers. Generated by immunoSEQ multiplex PCR, the TCRdb table keeps only in-frame clones and is missing some. From that table come the V and J calls and clone size; the DNA was used to work out D and trimming. This repertoire shows approximately 93,000 clones, 75% to 85% found once; its top ten account for roughly 10%. The receptor comes from a woman of 80 years or more with acute or convalescent COVID-19. Sequenced sample: peripheral blood. This sequence joins TRBV14 and TRBJ1-1, with TRBD1 as a possible D gene (5 bases). CDR3 sequence (DNA): TGTGCCAGCAGCATCCAGGGAGGAACTGAAGCTTTCTTT. Translation: CASSIQGGTEAFF. The whole variable domain, remainder taken from reference TRBV14 and TRBJ1-1, is EAGVTQFPSHSVIEKGQTVTLRCDPISGHDNLYWYRRVMGKEIKFLLHFVKESKQDESGMPNNRFLAERTGGTYSTLKVQPAELEDSGVYFCASSIQGGTEAFFGQGTRLTVV.